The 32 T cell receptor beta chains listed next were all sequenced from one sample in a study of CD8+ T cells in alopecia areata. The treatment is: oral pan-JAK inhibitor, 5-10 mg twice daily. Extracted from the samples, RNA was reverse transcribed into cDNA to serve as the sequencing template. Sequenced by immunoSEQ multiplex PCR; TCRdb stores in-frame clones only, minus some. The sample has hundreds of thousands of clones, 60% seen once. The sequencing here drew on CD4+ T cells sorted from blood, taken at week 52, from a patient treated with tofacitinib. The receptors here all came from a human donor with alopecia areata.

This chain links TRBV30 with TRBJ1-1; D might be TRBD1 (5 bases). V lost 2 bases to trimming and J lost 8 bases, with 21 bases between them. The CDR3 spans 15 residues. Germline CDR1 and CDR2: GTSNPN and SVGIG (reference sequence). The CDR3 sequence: CAWSLKTGPGGEAFF. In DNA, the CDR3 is TGTGCCTGGAGTTTAAAGACGGGACCAGGTGGGGAAGCTTTCTTT. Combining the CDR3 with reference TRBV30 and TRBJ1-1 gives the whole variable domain SQTIHQWPATLVQPVGSPLSLECTVEGTSNPNLYWYRQAAGRGLQLLFYSVGIGQISSEVPQNLSASRPQDRQFILSSKKLLLSDSGFYLCAWSLKTGPGGEAFFGQGTRLTVV.

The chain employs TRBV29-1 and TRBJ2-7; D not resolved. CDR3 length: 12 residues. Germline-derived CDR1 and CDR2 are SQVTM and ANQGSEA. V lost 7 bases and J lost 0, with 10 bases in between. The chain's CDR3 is CSATANSYEQYF. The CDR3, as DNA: TGCAGCGCCACAGCGAACTCCTACGAGCAGTACTTC.

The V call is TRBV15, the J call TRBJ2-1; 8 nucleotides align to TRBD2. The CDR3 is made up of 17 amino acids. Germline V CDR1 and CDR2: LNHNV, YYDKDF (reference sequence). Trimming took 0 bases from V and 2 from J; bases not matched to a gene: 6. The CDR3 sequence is CATSRDRGSGAYNEQFF. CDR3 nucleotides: TGTGCCACCAGCAGAGATAGGGGTAGCGGGGCCTACAATGAGCAGTTCTTC. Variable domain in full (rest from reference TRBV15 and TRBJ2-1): DAMVIQNPRYQVTQFGKPVTLSCSQTLNHNVMYWYQQKSSQAPKLLFHYYDKDFNNEADTPDNFQSRRPNTSFCFLDIRSPGLGDTAMYLCATSRDRGSGAYNEQFFGPGTRLTVL.

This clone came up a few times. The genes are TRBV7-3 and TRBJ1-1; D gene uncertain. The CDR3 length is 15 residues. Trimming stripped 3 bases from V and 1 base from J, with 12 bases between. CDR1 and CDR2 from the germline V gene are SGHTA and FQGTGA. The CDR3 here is CASSLDRAGNTEAFF. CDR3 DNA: TGTGCCAGCAGCTTGGATCGGGCCGGGAACACTGAAGCTTTCTTT.

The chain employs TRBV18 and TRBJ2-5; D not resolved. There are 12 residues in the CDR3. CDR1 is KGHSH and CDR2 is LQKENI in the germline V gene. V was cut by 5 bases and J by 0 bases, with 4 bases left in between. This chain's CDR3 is CASSGDQETQYF. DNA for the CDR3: TGTGCCAGCTCAGGGGACCAAGAGACCCAGTACTTC.

This CDR3 reads CASSLGATSTDTQYF. CDR3 DNA sequence: TGCGCCAGCAGCTTGGGGGCTACCAGCACAGATACGCAGTATTTT. The chain couples TRBV5-1 to TRBJ2-3; no reliable D call. CDR1 and CDR2 (germline): SGHRS, YFSETQ. There are 15 residues in the CDR3. Trimming left V 0 bases short and J 0 bases short, with 8 bases between.

CDR3: CASSWGDYEQYF. CDR3 in DNA: TGTGCCAGCAGCTGGGGGGATTACGAGCAGTACTTC. The chain joins TRBV7-2 to TRBJ2-7, with TRBD2 as a possible D gene (6 bases). Germline values: CDR1 SGHTA, CDR2 FQGNSA. The CDR3 length is 12 residues. V shed 4 bases and J shed 4 bases, with 8 bases lying between them.

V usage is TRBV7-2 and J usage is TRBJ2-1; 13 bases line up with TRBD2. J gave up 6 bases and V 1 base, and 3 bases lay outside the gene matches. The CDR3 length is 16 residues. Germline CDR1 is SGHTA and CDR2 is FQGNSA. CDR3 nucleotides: TGTGCCAGCAGCTTAGTTTGGACTAGCGGGGGCAATGAGCAGTTCTTC. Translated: CASSLVWTSGGNEQFF.

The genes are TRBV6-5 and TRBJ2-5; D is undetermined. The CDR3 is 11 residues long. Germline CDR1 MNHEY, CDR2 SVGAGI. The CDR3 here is CTARAEETQYF. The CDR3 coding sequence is TGTACCGCTCGGGCAGAAGAGACCCAGTACTTC.

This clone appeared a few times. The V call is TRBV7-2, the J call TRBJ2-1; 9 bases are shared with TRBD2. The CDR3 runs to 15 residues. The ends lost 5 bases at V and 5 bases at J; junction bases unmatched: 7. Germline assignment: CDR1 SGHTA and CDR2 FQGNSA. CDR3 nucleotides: TGTGCCAGCAGCCCTCGACTAGCGGTGAACAATGAGCAGTTCTTC. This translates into CASSPRLAVNNEQFF.

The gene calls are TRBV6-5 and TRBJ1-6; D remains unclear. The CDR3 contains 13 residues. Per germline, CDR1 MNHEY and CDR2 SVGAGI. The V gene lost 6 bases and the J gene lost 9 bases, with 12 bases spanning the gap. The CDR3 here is CASSRRQFSPLHF. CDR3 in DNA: TGTGCCAGCAGCCGCCGGCAATTTTCACCCCTCCACTTT.

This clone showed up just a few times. CDR3 in amino acids: CSVGGSGGVDEQFF. CDR3 bases: TGCAGCGTTGGTGGTAGCGGGGGGGTGGATGAGCAGTTCTTC. The gene calls are TRBV29-1 and TRBJ2-1, with TRBD2 matching 11 bases. From germline, CDR1 is SQVTM and CDR2 ANQGSEA. V was clipped by 4 bases and J by 8 bases; unmatched bases: 7. This CDR3 region has 14 residues.

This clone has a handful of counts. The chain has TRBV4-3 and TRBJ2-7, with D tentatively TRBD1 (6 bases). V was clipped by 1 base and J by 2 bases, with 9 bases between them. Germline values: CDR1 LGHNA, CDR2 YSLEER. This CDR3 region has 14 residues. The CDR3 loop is CASSQGQDAYEQYF. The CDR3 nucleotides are TGCGCCAGCAGCCAAGGACAGGATGCCTACGAGCAGTACTTC.

CDR3 sequence: CSALTGDHGYTF. CDR3 DNA sequence: TGCAGCGCTCTAACAGGGGATCATGGCTACACCTTC. V gene TRBV29-1 combines with J gene TRBJ1-2; 7 nucleotides align to TRBD1. J lost 6 bases, V lost 7 bases, and 8 bases had no gene match. Per germline, CDR1 SQVTM and CDR2 ANQGSEA. The CDR3 totals 12 residues.

CDR3: CASSFTGSGTNTQYF. Written as DNA, the CDR3 is TGCGCCAGCAGCTTCACAGGGTCTGGGACAAATACGCAGTATTTT. This rearrangement joins TRBV5-1 to TRBJ2-3, with a tentative D call TRBD1 (6 bases). V gave up 2 bases and J gave up 7 bases, with 17 bases separating them. The germline V gene has CDR1 SGHRS and CDR2 YFSETQ. This CDR3 spans 15 amino acids.

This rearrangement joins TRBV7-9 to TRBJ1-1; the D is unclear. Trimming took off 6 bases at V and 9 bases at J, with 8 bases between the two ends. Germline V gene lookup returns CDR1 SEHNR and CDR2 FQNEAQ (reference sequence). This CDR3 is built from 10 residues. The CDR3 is CASRAVQAFF. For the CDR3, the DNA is TGTGCCAGCAGAGCCGTGCAAGCTTTCTTT.

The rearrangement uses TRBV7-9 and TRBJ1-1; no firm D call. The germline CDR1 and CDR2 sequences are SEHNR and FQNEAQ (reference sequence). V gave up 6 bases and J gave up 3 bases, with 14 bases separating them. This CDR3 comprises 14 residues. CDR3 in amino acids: CASRRFGGDTEAFF. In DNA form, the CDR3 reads TGTGCCAGCAGGAGGTTCGGAGGCGACACTGAAGCTTTCTTT.

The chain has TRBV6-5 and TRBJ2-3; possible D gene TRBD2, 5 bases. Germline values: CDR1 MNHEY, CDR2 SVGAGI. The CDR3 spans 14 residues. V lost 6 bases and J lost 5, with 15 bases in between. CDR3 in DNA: TGTGCCAGCAGGGCCCCCGGGGAAGGAGATACGCAGTATTTT. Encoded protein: CASRAPGEGDTQYF.

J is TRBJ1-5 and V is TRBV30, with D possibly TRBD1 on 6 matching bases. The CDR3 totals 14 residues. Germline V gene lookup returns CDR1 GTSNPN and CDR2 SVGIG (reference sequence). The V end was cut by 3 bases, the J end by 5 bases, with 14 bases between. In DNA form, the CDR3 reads TGTGCCTGGAGCTCCGACGGGGGCGATCAGCCCCAGCATTTT. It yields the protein CAWSSDGGDQPQHF. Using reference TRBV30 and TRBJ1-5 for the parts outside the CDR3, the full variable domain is SQTIHQWPATLVQPVGSPLSLECTVEGTSNPNLYWYRQAAGRGLQLLFYSVGIGQISSEVPQNLSASRPQDRQFILSSKKLLLSDSGFYLCAWSSDGGDQPQHFGDGTRLSIL.

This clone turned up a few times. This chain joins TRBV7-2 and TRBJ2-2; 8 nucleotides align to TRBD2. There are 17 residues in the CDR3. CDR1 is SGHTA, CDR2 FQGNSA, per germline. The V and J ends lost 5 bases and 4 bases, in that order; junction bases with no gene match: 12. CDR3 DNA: TGTGCCAGCAGCAAACCCCCGGGGGGGGCGGTCACCGGGGAGCTGTTTTTT. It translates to CASSKPPGGAVTGELFF. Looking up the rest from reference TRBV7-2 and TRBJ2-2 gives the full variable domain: GAGVSQSPSNKVTEKGKDVELRCDPISGHTALYWYRQSLGQGLEFLIYFQGNSAPDKSGLPSDRFSAERTGGSVSTLTIQRTQQEDSAVYLCASSKPPGGAVTGELFFGEGSRLTVL.

CDR3 protein: CASSHTTASSYEQYF. The CDR3 coding sequence is TGTGCCAGCAGCCACACGACAGCGAGCTCCTACGAGCAGTACTTC. This chain links TRBV5-4 with TRBJ2-7; D is perhaps TRBD1 (5 bases). The CDR3 is 15 residues long. V lost 4 bases and J lost 0, with 14 bases in between. Looked up from germline, CDR1 is SGHNT and CDR2 is YYREEE (reference sequence).

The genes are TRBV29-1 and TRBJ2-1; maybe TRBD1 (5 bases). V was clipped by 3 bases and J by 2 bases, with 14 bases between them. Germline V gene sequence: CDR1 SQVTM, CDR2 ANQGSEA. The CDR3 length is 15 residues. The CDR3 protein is CSVEGGQGAYNEQFF. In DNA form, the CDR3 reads TGCAGCGTTGAGGGTGGGCAGGGTGCCTACAATGAGCAGTTCTTC.

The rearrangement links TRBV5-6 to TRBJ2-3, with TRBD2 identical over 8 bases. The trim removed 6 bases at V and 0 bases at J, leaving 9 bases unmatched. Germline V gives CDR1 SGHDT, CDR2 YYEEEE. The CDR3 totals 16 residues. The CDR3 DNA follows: TGTGCCAGCACCCCGGGGGGGCCCACTAGCACAGATACGCAGTATTTT. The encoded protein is CASTPGGPTSTDTQYF.

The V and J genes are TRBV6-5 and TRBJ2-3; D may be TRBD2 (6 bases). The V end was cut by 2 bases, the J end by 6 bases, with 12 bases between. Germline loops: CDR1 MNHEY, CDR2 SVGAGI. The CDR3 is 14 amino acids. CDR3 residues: CASSYGRERDTQYF. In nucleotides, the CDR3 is TGTGCCAGCAGTTACGGGCGGGAACGGGATACGCAGTATTTT.

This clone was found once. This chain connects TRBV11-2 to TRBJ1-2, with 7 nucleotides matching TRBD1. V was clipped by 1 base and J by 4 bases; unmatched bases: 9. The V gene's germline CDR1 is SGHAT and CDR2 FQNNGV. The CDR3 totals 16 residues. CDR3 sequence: CASSLGSTGAGYGYTF. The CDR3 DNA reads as TGTGCCAGCAGCTTAGGGTCCACAGGGGCCGGCTATGGCTACACCTTC.

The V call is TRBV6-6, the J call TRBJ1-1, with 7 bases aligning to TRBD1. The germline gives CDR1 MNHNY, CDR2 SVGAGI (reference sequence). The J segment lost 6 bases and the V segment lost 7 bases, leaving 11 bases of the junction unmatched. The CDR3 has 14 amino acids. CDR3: CASKGGGGRPEAFF. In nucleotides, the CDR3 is TGTGCCAGCAAGGGAGGGGGCGGTAGGCCTGAAGCTTTCTTT.

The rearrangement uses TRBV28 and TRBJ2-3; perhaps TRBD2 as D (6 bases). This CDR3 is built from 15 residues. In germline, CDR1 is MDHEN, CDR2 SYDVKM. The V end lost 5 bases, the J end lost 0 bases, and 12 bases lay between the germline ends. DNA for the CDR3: TGTGCCAGCAGTCCCTCCGGGACTAGCACAGATACGCAGTATTTT. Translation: CASSPSGTSTDTQYF.

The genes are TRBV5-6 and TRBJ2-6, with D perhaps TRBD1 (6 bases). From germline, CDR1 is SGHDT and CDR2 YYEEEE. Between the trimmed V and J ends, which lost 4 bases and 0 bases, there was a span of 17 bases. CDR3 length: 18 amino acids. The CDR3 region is CASSQWGRLDSGANVLTF. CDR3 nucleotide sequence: TGTGCCAGCAGCCAGTGGGGGCGGTTAGACTCTGGGGCCAACGTCCTGACTTTC.

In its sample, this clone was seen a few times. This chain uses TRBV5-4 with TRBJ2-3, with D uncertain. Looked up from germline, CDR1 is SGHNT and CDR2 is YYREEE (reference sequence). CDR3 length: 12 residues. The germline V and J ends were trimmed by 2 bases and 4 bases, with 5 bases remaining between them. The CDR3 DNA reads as TGTGCCAGCAGCTTTCGGCCAGATACGCAGTATTTT. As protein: CASSFRPDTQYF.

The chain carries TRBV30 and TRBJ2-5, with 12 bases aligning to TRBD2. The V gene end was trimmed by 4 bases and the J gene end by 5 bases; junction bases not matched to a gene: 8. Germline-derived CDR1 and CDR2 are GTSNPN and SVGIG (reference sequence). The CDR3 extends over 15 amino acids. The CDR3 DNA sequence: TGTGCCTGGACCGCTCGGACTAGCGGGGACGAGACCCAGTACTTC. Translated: CAWTARTSGDETQYF. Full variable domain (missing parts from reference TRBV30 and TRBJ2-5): SQTIHQWPATLVQPVGSPLSLECTVEGTSNPNLYWYRQAAGRGLQLLFYSVGIGQISSEVPQNLSASRPQDRQFILSSKKLLLSDSGFYLCAWTARTSGDETQYFGPGTRLLVL.

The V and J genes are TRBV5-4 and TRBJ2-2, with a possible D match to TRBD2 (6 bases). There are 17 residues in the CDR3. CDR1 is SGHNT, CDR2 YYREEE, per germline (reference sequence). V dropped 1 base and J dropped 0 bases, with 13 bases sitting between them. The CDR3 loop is CASSLPGGDTNTGELFF. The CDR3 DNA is TGTGCCAGCAGCTTGCCCGGGGGAGATACGAACACCGGGGAGCTGTTTTTT.

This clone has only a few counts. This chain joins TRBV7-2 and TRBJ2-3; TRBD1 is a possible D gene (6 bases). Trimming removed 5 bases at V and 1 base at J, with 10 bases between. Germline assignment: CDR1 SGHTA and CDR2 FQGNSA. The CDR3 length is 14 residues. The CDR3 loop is CASSPRTGTDTQYF. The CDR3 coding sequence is TGTGCCAGCAGCCCTCGGACAGGCACAGATACGCAGTATTTT.